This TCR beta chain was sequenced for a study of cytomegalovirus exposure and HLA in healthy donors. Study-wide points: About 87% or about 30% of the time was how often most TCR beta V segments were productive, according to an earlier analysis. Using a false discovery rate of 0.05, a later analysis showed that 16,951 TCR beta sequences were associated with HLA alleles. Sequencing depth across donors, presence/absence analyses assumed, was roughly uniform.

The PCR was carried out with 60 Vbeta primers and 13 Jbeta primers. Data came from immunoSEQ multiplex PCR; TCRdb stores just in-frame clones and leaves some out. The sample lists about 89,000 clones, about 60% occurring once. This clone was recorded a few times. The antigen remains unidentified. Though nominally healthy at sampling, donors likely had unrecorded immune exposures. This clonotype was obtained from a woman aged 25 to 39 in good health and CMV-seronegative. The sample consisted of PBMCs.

As DNA, the CDR3 is TGTGCCACTCTCGGACAGGGGATGTATGGCTACACCTTC. The encoded protein is CATLGQGMYGYTF. The rearrangement joins TRBV10-3 to TRBJ1-2; 9 bases fit TRBD1. The CDR3 covers 13 residues. The germline V gene encodes CDR1 ENHRY and CDR2 SYGVKD. Unmatched junction bases numbered 8, after V lost 10 bases and J lost 5 bases.